The rows below give T cell receptor beta chains drawn from one sample of a study of graft-versus-host responses after intestinal transplantation. Measured with immunoSEQ multiplex PCR; TCRdb has only the in-frame clones, and not every one. The sample consists of 95,000 to 130,000 clones, about nine tenths of them appearing once. No antigen is known for these receptors. The sequences come from unstimulated CD4+ T cells sorted from spleen or lymph node cells, collected before intestinal transplant. Receptors originate from a human donor who received an intestinal transplant. The CDR3 runs from the conserved cysteine through the conserved F or W. The D gene is left open where the match is weak. Size tells how often a clone was seen (once, few, many) or the class of an expanded clone, and some rows leave it out.

D gene	V gene	J gene	clone size	CDR3 DNA	CDR3 protein
TRBD2	TRBV5-6	TRBJ2-1	NA	TGTGCCAGCACTCGACTAGCTGTTGTGAGCTCCTACAATGAGCAGTTCTTC	CASTRLAVVSSYNEQFF
NA	TRBV28	TRBJ1-3	NA	TGTGCCAGCAGTTTTTATCGGGGCTCTGGAAACACCATATATTTT	CASSFYRGSGNTIYF
TRBD1	TRBV6-5	TRBJ2-4	NA	TGTGCCACCCGGACCGGGACAGGGATATACATTCAGTACTTC	CATRTGTGIYIQYF
TRBD1	TRBV19	TRBJ2-6	NA	TGTGCCAGTAGTCCGGGACAGCCCAGGGCCAACGTCCTGACTTTC	CASSPGQPRANVLTF
NA	TRBV5-1	TRBJ1-4	NA	TGCGCCAGCAGCTTCGGAGGGGATGAAAAACTGTTTTTT	CASSFGGDEKLFF
NA	TRBV2	TRBJ2-7	NA	TGCGCCAGCAGTTCAATTAGCGGAGATGGGCCCTACGAGCAGTACTTC	CASSSISGDGPYEQYF
NA	TRBV2	TRBJ1-3	NA	TGTGCCAGTAGACCGGACAGCTCTGGAAACACCATATATTTT	CASRPDSSGNTIYF
TRBD1	TRBV7-6	TRBJ2-7	NA	TGTGCCAGCAGCTTAGTGAGGACAGGGCAATTCGAGCAGTACTTC	CASSLVRTGQFEQYF
NA	TRBV18	TRBJ2-7	NA	TGTGCCAGCACGACTGGAGGGGGCGCTTCCTACGAGCAGTACTTC	CASTTGGGASYEQYF
TRBD1	TRBV5-1	TRBJ1-1	NA	TGCGCCAGCAACTCCGGGACAGGGGGCCGCACTGAAGCTTTCTTT	CASNSGTGGRTEAFF
NA	TRBV18	TRBJ1-1	NA	TGTGCCAGCTCACGGGAGGGAACTTCTGCTGAAGCTTTCTTT	CASSREGTSAEAFF
TRBD1	TRBV5-1	TRBJ1-5	NA	TGCGCCAGCAGCTTGGGGACAGGACGGGACCAGCCCCAGCATTTT	CASSLGTGRDQPQHF
NA	TRBV7-2	TRBJ2-1	NA	TGTGCCAGCAGCTTAACTTTGCTACCCTACAATGAGCAGTTCTTC	CASSLTLLPYNEQFF
NA	TRBV21-1	TRBJ2-1	NA	TGTGCCAGCAGCAAAAGGGACAGGCTCAATGAGCAGTTCTTC	CASSKRDRLNEQFF
TRBD2	TRBV11-2	TRBJ2-3	NA	TGTGCCAGCAGCTTAGACTCCGTCACTAGCGGGAGGGACATGGATTTT	CASSLDSVTSGRDMDF
NA	TRBV18	TRBJ1-1	NA	TGTGCCAGCTCTCGACAGGTTAAGAACACTGAAGCTTTCTTT	CASSRQVKNTEAFF
NA	TRBV5-1	TRBJ2-2	once	TGCGCCAGCAGCTTGGTCAGGTCGGCCGGGGAGCTGTTTTTT	CASSLVRSAGELFF
TRBD2	TRBV9	TRBJ2-3	NA	TGTGCCAGCAGCCCTCGGTCTAGCGGGCGCCCGAATACGCAGTATTTT	CASSPRSSGRPNTQYF
TRBD1	TRBV6-5	TRBJ1-2	NA	TGTGCCAGCAGTTATGGGACAGGCCGCTATGGCTACACCTTC	CASSYGTGRYGYTF
TRBD1	TRBV18	TRBJ2-7	NA	TGTGCCAGCTCACCGACAGGGGGAGCCTTAGATTGGCAGTACTTC	CASSPTGGALDWQYF
NA	TRBV19	TRBJ1-2	NA	TGTGCCAGTAGTATAGTAGGGGATTCCGGTGGCTACACCTTC	CASSIVGDSGGYTF
NA	TRBV7-2	TRBJ1-6	NA	TGTGCCAGCAGCGGCCTCCGGGGATCCTATAATTCACCCCTCCACTTT	CASSGLRGSYNSPLHF
TRBD2	TRBV30	TRBJ2-2	NA	TGTGCCTGGAGTGTACTAGCGGGGGGGCCGGGCGGGGAGCTGTTTTTT	CAWSVLAGGPGGELFF
NA	TRBV29-1	TRBJ2-2	once	TGCAGCGCCCGACTAAGCGGAAACACCGGGGAGCTGTTTTTT	CSARLSGNTGELFF
TRBD2	TRBV7-2	TRBJ2-1	NA	TGTGCCAGCAGCTTGACTAGCGGGGGGGCTGAGCAGTTCTTC	CASSLTSGGAEQFF
NA	TRBV6-1	TRBJ1-1	few	TGTGCCAGCACTGAGTCCCGGGAAGCTTTCTTT	CASTESREAFF
NA	TRBV6-6	TRBJ1-2	NA	TGTGCCAGCAGTCCCCCCCTCGGACAGCATAACTATGGCTACACCTTC	CASSPPLGQHNYGYTF
TRBD1	TRBV4-1	TRBJ1-2	once	TGCGCCAGCAGCCAAGCCACCGGACAGGGCTATGGCTACACCTTC	CASSQATGQGYGYTF
TRBD1	TRBV11-3	TRBJ2-1	NA	TGTGCCAGCAGCTTTGGGACAGCAGAGCAGTTCTTC	CASSFGTAEQFF
NA	TRBV2	TRBJ1-3	NA	TGTGCCAGCAGTTCTAGCCAACCCTACTCTGGAAACACCATATATTTT	CASSSSQPYSGNTIYF
TRBD2	TRBV7-9	TRBJ2-5	NA	TGTGCCAGCAGCTCCCGACTAGCGGGATTGGGGGAGACCCAGTACTTC	CASSSRLAGLGETQYF
TRBD1	TRBV6-1	TRBJ2-7	NA	TGTGCCAGCAGTGTGAAAGGGACAGCTTCCTACGAGCAGTACTTC	CASSVKGTASYEQYF
TRBD1	TRBV19	TRBJ1-1	NA	TGTGCCAGTAGGTCAGGGGGTTTGAACACTGAAGCTTTCTTT	CASRSGGLNTEAFF
TRBD1	TRBV9	TRBJ1-2	NA	TGTGCCAGCAGCCCTATATCACAGGGGGCGGGCTATGGCTACACCTTC	CASSPISQGAGYGYTF
NA	TRBV10-2	TRBJ2-2	NA	TGCGCCAGCAGTGAGTTCCTGAGTCAAGAGCTGTTTTTT	CASSEFLSQELFF
TRBD2	TRBV27	TRBJ2-5	NA	TGTGCCAGCAGTTTCCGTTGGACTAGAGTACAAGAGACCCAGTACTTC	CASSFRWTRVQETQYF
TRBD1	TRBV7-2	TRBJ2-5	NA	TGTGCCAGCAGCGGATGGGACAGGTGGGGGGAGACCCAGTACTTC	CASSGWDRWGETQYF
TRBD2	TRBV2	TRBJ2-3	NA	TGTGCCAGCAGTGGGGTACTAGCGGGAGTGGATACGCAGTATTTT	CASSGVLAGVDTQYF
NA	TRBV2	TRBJ2-5	NA	TGTGCCAGCAGAGAGGACAGCGAGACCCAGTACTTC	CASREDSETQYF
TRBD1	TRBV5-4	TRBJ2-7	NA	TGTGCCAGCAGCTCCGGGACAGCCTACAGCTCCTACGAGCAGTACTTC	CASSSGTAYSSYEQYF
TRBD1	TRBV5-5	TRBJ2-3	NA	TGTGCCAGCAGCTTATGGACGGGACAGGGGTACACAGATACGCAGTATTTT	CASSLWTGQGYTDTQYF
TRBD1	TRBV30	TRBJ1-3	NA	TGTGCCTGGAGAGCCCCGGGACAGCGAAGAAACACCATATATTTT	CAWRAPGQRRNTIYF
TRBD1	TRBV28	TRBJ1-4	NA	TGTGCCAGCAGGCGCGGGACAGCAACTAATGAAAAACTGTTTTTT	CASRRGTATNEKLFF
NA	TRBV6-1	TRBJ2-7	NA	TGTGCCAGCAGCCACAATACAGGATATCTCGAGCAGTACTTC	CASSHNTGYLEQYF
NA	TRBV20-1	TRBJ2-5	NA	TGCAGTGCTAGAGCGGAAGAGACCCAGTACTTC	CSARAEETQYF
TRBD2	TRBV29-1	TRBJ2-3	NA	TGCAGCGTTGATCCCAGCGGGGGGAGCACAGATACGCAGTATTTT	CSVDPSGGSTDTQYF
TRBD1	TRBV9	TRBJ2-5	once	TGTGCCAGCAGCGTAGGGACAGGGGAGGAGACCCAGTACTTC	CASSVGTGEETQYF
TRBD1	TRBV30	TRBJ2-1	NA	TGTGCCTGGAGTGGACTTAGACAGGGGGCGGGTGAGCAGTTCTTC	CAWSGLRQGAGEQFF
TRBD1	TRBV11-2	TRBJ1-4	NA	TGTGCCAGCAGCATAGGACAGGGACTCGGTAGTGAAAAACTGTTTTTT	CASSIGQGLGSEKLFF
NA	TRBV27	TRBJ1-1	NA	TGTGCCAGCAGTTTATTTGGACAGCTGAACACTGAAGCTTTCTTT	CASSLFGQLNTEAFF
TRBD1	TRBV7-9	TRBJ1-2	NA	TGTGCCAGCAGCTCAAACAGGGGGGCCTATGGCTACACCTTC	CASSSNRGAYGYTF
TRBD1	TRBV5-4	TRBJ1-2	NA	TGTGCCAGCAGCTCATCCAGGGGGCGGGGATATGGCTACACCTTC	CASSSSRGRGYGYTF
NA	TRBV10-2	TRBJ1-1	NA	TGCGCCAGCTCCGACAGGAGGAACACTGAAGCTTTCTTT	CASSDRRNTEAFF
NA	TRBV6-1	TRBJ1-1	NA	TGTGCCAGCACTCCACCACCTGGGGCCGGAGATGCTTTCTTT	CASTPPPGAGDAFF
NA	TRBV18	TRBJ2-7	NA	TGTGCCAGCTCACCACGGGAGGCAGGGAGGTACGAGCAGTACTTC	CASSPREAGRYEQYF